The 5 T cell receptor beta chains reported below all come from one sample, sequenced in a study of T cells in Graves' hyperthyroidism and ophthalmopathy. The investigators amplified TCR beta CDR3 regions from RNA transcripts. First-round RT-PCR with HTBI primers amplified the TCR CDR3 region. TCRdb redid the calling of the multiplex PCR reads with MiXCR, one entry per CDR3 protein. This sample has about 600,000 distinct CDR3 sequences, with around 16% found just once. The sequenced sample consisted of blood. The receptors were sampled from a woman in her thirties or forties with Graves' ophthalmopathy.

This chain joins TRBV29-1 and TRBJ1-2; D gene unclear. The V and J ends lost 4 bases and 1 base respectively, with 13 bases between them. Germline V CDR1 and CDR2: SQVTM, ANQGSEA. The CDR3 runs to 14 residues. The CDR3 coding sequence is TGCAGCGTTGCTGGAGCCGGAGTTAACTATGGCTACACCTTC. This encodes CSVAGAGVNYGYTF.

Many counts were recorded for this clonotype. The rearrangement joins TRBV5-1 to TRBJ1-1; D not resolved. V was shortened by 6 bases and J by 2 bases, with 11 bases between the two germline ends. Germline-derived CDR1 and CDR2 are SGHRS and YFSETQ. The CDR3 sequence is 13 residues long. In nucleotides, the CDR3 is TGCGCCAGCAACCCCCCGGGAAACACTGAAGCTTTCTTT. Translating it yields CASNPPGNTEAFF.

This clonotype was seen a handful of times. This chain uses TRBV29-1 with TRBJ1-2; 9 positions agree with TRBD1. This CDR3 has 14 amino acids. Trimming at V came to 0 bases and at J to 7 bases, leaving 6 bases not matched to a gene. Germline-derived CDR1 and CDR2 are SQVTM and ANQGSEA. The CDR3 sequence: CSVEDNNRGLGYTF. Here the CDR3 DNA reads TGCAGCGTTGAAGATAACAACAGGGGGCTTGGCTACACCTTC.

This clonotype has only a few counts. CDR3 region: CASSQQGQINSPLHF. For the CDR3, the DNA is TGCGCCAGCAGCCAGCAGGGACAGATCAATTCACCCCTCCACTTT. The rearrangement links TRBV5-1 to TRBJ1-6, with 7 bases that match TRBD1. Germline CDR1 SGHRS, CDR2 YFSETQ. V was pared by 4 bases and J by 7 bases, with 8 bases of the junction left unmatched. The CDR3 is made up of 15 amino acids.

The CDR3 loop reads CSARSDRGITEQFF. As DNA, the CDR3 is TGCAGTGCTAGAAGTGACAGGGGTATCACTGAGCAGTTCTTC. The genes are TRBV20-1 and TRBJ2-1; 8 positions match TRBD1. The CDR3 is 14 residues long. V shed 2 bases, J shed 9 bases, and the junction held 9 bases outside the gene matches. The germline V gene encodes CDR1 DFQATT and CDR2 SNEGSKA (reference sequence).